A selection of T cell receptor beta chains follows, all from one sample in a study of cytomegalovirus exposure and HLA in healthy donors. Using immunoSEQ multiplex PCR, the repertoire was profiled, and TCRdb retains in-frame clones only, with some absent. The table includes 100,000 to 120,000 clones, about three quarters detected once. Sequencing input: PBMCs. These receptors all stem from a woman aged 60-75 years in good health and CMV-seropositive. The CDR3 runs from the conserved cysteine through the conserved F or W. Fields, in order: J gene, CDR3 length, D gene, clone size, V gene, CDR3 DNA, CDR3 protein. D genes are given only for firm matches. The size of a clone is reported for some rows only, either as once, few or many, or as a class for expanded clones.

TRBJ1-1 | 14 | TRBD1 | - | TRBV6-1 | TGTGCCAGCACCCCGACAGGGCAAAACACTGAAGCTTTCTTT | CASTPTGQNTEAFF
TRBJ2-3 | 14 | - | few | TRBV5-1 | TGCGCCAGCAGCCCCGGACTGGGCACAGATACGCAGTATTTT | CASSPGLGTDTQYF
TRBJ1-1 | 12 | - | - | TRBV5-1 | TGCGCCAGCAGCCGAGACTACACTGAAGCTTTCTTT | CASSRDYTEAFF
TRBJ2-1 | 15 | - | - | TRBV11-3 | TGTGCCAGCAGCCATGACAGCGCAAACTACAATGAGCAGTTCTTC | CASSHDSANYNEQFF
TRBJ2-7 | 15 | - | - | TRBV9 | TGTGCCAGCAGCTACATGGCGGGGGCCTCCTACGAGCAGTACTTC | CASSYMAGASYEQYF
TRBJ2-5 | 13 | - | - | TRBV7-3 | TGTGCCAGCAGCTTCCTAGCGCAAGAGACCCAGTACTTC | CASSFLAQETQYF
TRBJ1-2 | 15 | - | - | TRBV19 | TGTGCCAGTAGTATAGGATATCAGGGGAACTATGGCTACACCTTC | CASSIGYQGNYGYTF
TRBJ1-4 | 15 | TRBD1 | - | TRBV5-1 | TGCGCCAGCAGCTTGACCGGGACAGGGGAAGAAAAACTGTTTTTT | CASSLTGTGEEKLFF
TRBJ1-3 | 16 | TRBD1 | - | TRBV7-6 | TGTGCCAGCAGCCCACGACAGGGATACTCTGGAAACACCATATATTTT | CASSPRQGYSGNTIYF
TRBJ1-5 | 14 | - | few | TRBV2 | TGTGCCAGCAGGGCTTACAGGGCTAATCAGCCCCAGCATTTT | CASRAYRANQPQHF
TRBJ2-7 | 14 | - | - | TRBV6-1 | TGTGCCAGCAGTTTCGACTGGGGGGCCTACGAGCAGTACTTC | CASSFDWGAYEQYF
TRBJ2-1 | 12 | - | - | TRBV7-3 | TGTGCCAGCAGCTCGGGAGAACGGGAGCAGTTCTTC | CASSSGEREQFF
TRBJ2-3 | 16 | - | - | TRBV6-6 | TGTGCCAGCAGTTACTCGATCGCGGGAAGCACAGATACGCAGTATTTT | CASSYSIAGSTDTQYF
TRBJ1-1 | 14 | TRBD1 | - | TRBV19 | TGTGCCAGTACCCACGGGACAGGCCACCCGGGGGCTTTCTTT | CASTHGTGHPGAFF
TRBJ1-1 | 13 | TRBD1 | - | TRBV5-1 | TGCGCCAGCAGGGACAGGATGAACACTGAAGCCTTCTTT | CASRDRMNTEAFF
TRBJ2-1 | 19 | TRBD1 | - | TRBV18 | TGTGCCAGCTCACCACCCTGGGGCGAGGGACAGGGTGGAGGGAATGAGCAGTTCTTC | CASSPPWGEGQGGGNEQFF